This T cell receptor (beta chain) was retrieved from a study of cytomegalovirus exposure and HLA in healthy donors. Study context: A preliminary data release comprised roughly 80 million unique TCRs obtained from HLA-typed donors.

Of note for this clone: The antigen remains unidentified.

Study-wide points: Available immune exposure information was restricted to CMV serostatus only. CMV antigen specificity was confirmed in vitro for a few CMV-associated chains.

The primer mix had 60 Vbeta and 13 Jbeta primers. Sequencing was performed with immunoSEQ multiplex PCR; in TCRdb, only in-frame clones are kept and a portion is missing. There are some 180,000 clones in the sample; about 80% occur only once, and around an eighth lies in the top ten. This clonotype was sampled from a woman in her thirties in good health and CMV-seropositive. The source material was PBMCs.

The CDR3 is CASSVLGEDTQYF. The CDR3 nucleotides read TGTGCCAGCAGCGTATTGGGAGAGGATACGCAGTATTTT. The gene calls are TRBV9 and TRBJ2-3, with D perhaps matching TRBD2 (5 bases). V lost 1 base and J lost 6, with 9 bases in between. The CDR3 runs to 13 residues. Germline V lookup: CDR1 SGDLS, CDR2 YYNGEE.